This T cell receptor (beta chain) was captured by sequencing in a study of blood T cell repertoires in COVID-19. Method: immunoSEQ multiplex PCR; TCRdb's copy keeps in-frame clones and lacks some. The table has some 150,000 clones, roughly 90% seen once. Germline CDR1 and CDR2: MDHEN and SYDVKM. Trimming at V came to 5 bases and at J to 2 bases, leaving 6 bases not matched to a gene. The CDR3 is 15 amino acids. The sample was peripheral blood. The chain carries TRBV28 and TRBJ1-3, with 7 bases lining up with TRBD1. The source of this sequence is a human donor in a cohort sampled during active COVID-19. The CDR3 reads CASSGGQFAGNTIYF. CDR3 DNA sequence: TGTGCCAGCAGTGGGGGACAGTTCGCTGGAAACACCATATATTTT. Combining the CDR3 with reference TRBV28 and TRBJ1-3 gives the whole variable domain DVKVTQSSRYLVKRTGEKVFLECVQDMDHENMFWYRQDPGLGLRLIYFSYDVKMKEKGDIPEGYSVSREKKERFSLILESASTNQTSMYLCASSGGQFAGNTIYFGEGSWLTVV.